This T cell receptor (beta chain) was identified in a study of T-cell reconstitution after alpha-beta-depleted transplantation in children. Using unique molecular identifiers, the investigators prepared the TCRbeta library. TCRdb processed the PCR reads anew with MiXCR; each CDR3 protein has one entry. The data show some 200,000 distinct CDR3 sequences, more than 6.5% seen once. Germline V gives CDR1 SGHTA, CDR2 FQGNSA. CDR3 length equals 13 residues. Trimming took off 3 bases at V and 3 bases at J, with 8 bases between the two ends. This clonotype was obtained from a human donor who donated a stem cell graft to a child with Wiskott-Aldrich syndrome. The sample was PBMCs from the stem cell graft donor, taken from the stem cell graft. This chain joins TRBV7-2 and TRBJ1-1, with D hard to call. The CDR3 nucleotides are TGTGCCAGCAGCTTTGCTCAGGACACTGAAGCTTTCTTT. This sequence encodes CASSFAQDTEAFF.